The 22 T cell receptor beta chains given below trace back to one sample, sequenced in a study of beta chain features in type 1 diabetes. The investigators reverse transcribed all of the isolated RNA, so they sequenced expressed TCRB transcripts. The repertoire was sequenced with immunoSEQ multiplex PCR; TCRdb's copy has only in-frame clones and lacks some. Of a few hundred thousand clones detected, roughly 10% appear once; the ten largest clones hold around 0.015%. Their antigens remain unidentified. Study results and limitations: Type 1 diabetes patients had TCRB CDR3s that were shorter (moderately but significantly so) in all four CD4+ subsets.

Input material: naive CD4+ T cells from blood. These receptor sequences come from a man aged 25-40 years with type 1 diabetes.

This chain uses TRBV6-4 with TRBJ1-2; tentative D call: TRBD1 (5 bases). The CDR3 has 14 residues. In germline, CDR1 is MRHNA, CDR2 SNTAGT. Trimming took off 3 bases at V and 4 bases at J, with 12 bases between the two ends. CDR3 DNA: TGTGCCAGCAGTGAGGAGGGGCTTGGCTATGGCTACACCTTC. Amino acids: CASSEEGLGYGYTF.

This clone was detected a few times. The chain is built from TRBV5-1 and TRBJ1-2; weak D call: TRBD1 (5 bases). This CDR3 spans 14 amino acids. V was shortened by 0 bases and J by 8 bases, with 14 bases between the two germline ends. Germline V gene lookup returns CDR1 SGHRS and CDR2 YFSETQ. The CDR3 sequence is CASSLVGGRGGYTF. The CDR3, as DNA: TGCGCCAGCAGCTTGGTGGGGGGGAGAGGAGGCTACACCTTC.

CDR3 region: CASSLGRTRDGYTF. CDR3 nucleotides: TGTGCCAGCAGCCTCGGACGGACTCGAGATGGCTACACCTTC. This sequence joins TRBV2 and TRBJ1-2; D unclear. CDR1 SNHLY and CDR2 FYNNEI come from the germline V gene. This CDR3 is 14 amino acids long. The V gene lost 6 bases and the J gene lost 6 bases, with 17 bases spanning the gap.

This rearrangement joins TRBV15 to TRBJ2-4; 8 bases agree with TRBD1. Germline CDR1 is LNHNV and CDR2 is YYDKDF (reference sequence). The CDR3 length is 17 residues. The V gene end was trimmed by 1 base and the J gene end by 1 base; junction bases not matched to a gene: 6. The CDR3 region is CATSRGTGSPAKNIQYF. The CDR3 region has the DNA TGTGCCACCAGCAGAGGGACAGGGAGTCCTGCCAAAAACATTCAGTACTTC.

The genes are TRBV2 and TRBJ1-4, with D possibly being TRBD1 (5 bases). V was shortened by 7 bases and J by 8 bases, with 14 bases between the two germline ends. The CDR3 totals 13 residues. Germline CDR1 SNHLY, CDR2 FYNNEI. The CDR3 sequence is CASKRDGGEKLFF. CDR3 sequence (DNA): TGTGCCAGCAAACGGGACGGGGGGGAAAAACTGTTTTTT.

The chain is built from TRBV5-1 and TRBJ2-6; TRBD1 agrees at 8 bases. The J segment lost 3 bases and the V segment lost 4 bases, leaving 3 bases of the junction unmatched. Germline CDR1 reads SGHRS; CDR2 reads YFSETQ. The CDR3 spans 15 residues. The CDR3 here is CASSHGTGGANVLTF. Here the CDR3 DNA reads TGCGCCAGCAGCCACGGGACAGGTGGGGCCAACGTCCTGACTTTC.

This clone has a handful of counts. The chain links TRBV7-2 to TRBJ1-4; TRBD1 is a possible D gene (5 bases). This CDR3 comprises 14 residues. Germline loops: CDR1 SGHTA, CDR2 FQGNSA. Trimming took off 7 bases at V and 11 bases at J, with 20 bases between the two ends. CDR3 nucleotides: TGTGCCAGCACCGAGGGAGGGGAAAGTCTGAAACTGTTTTTT. Its translation: CASTEGGESLKLFF.

This rearrangement joins TRBV28 to TRBJ2-7; D gene uncertain. The V gene's germline CDR1 is MDHEN and CDR2 SYDVKM. V was trimmed by 8 bases and J by 4 bases, leaving 6 bases between them. This CDR3 is 10 amino acids long. CDR3 nucleotide sequence: TGTGCCAGCGGAGAGTACGAGCAGTACTTC. Encoded protein: CASGEYEQYF.

This CDR3 reads CASSDTPGTATYGYTF. CDR3 nucleotides: TGTGCCAGCAGTGACACCCCCGGGACAGCGACCTATGGCTACACCTTC. V gene TRBV6-4 combines with J gene TRBJ1-2; the match to TRBD1 covers 7 bases. Germline CDR1 reads MRHNA; CDR2 reads SNTAGT. V lost 2 bases and J lost 4; bases outside the gene matches: 10. The CDR3 consists of 16 residues.

J is TRBJ1-1 and V is TRBV18; D unclear. Germline CDR1 is KGHSH and CDR2 is LQKENI. Between the trimmed V and J ends, which lost 3 bases and 5 bases, there was a span of 7 bases. The CDR3 runs 12 residues. DNA of the CDR3: TGTGCCAGCTCACCGGAGAGGACTGAAGCTTTCTTT. It yields the protein CASSPERTEAFF.

This clone showed up just a few times. This sequence joins TRBV9 and TRBJ2-5; 10 nucleotides match TRBD2. V dropped 3 bases and J dropped 10; count of bases not matched to a gene: 3. The germline V gene has CDR1 SGDLS and CDR2 YYNGEE. The CDR3 sequence is 12 residues long. The CDR3 nucleotides read TGTGCCAGCAGCGCTAGCGGGGGCCGCCAGTACTTC. This translates into CASSASGGRQYF.

The chain employs TRBV30 and TRBJ2-7; the match to TRBD2 covers 10 bases. Losses at the gene ends were 0 bases for V and 7 bases for J; bases not matched to a gene: 12. The CDR3 sequence is 16 residues long. Germline lookup yields CDR1 GTSNPN and CDR2 SVGIG (reference sequence). CDR3 nucleotides: TGTGCCTGGAGTGTAAGAGCGGGGGGGCCGCCCGGGGAGCAGTACTTC. Amino acid sequence: CAWSVRAGGPPGEQYF.

This clone has a handful of counts. The chain carries TRBV30 and TRBJ1-2; possibly TRBD1 for D (5 bases). Trimming removed 1 base from V and 8 bases from J, with 8 bases in between. The CDR3 extends over 11 amino acids. In germline, CDR1 is GTSNPN, CDR2 SVGIG (reference sequence). The DNA of the CDR3 is TGTGCCTGGAGTGAGGGGCGAGGCTACACCTTC. Protein: CAWSEGRGYTF.

The chain carries TRBV18 and TRBJ1-1; unclear D gene. The CDR3 contains 16 residues. Deletions cut 3 bases from V and 0 bases from J, with 14 bases between. The germline CDR1 and CDR2 sequences are KGHSH and LQKENI. The CDR3 nucleotides are TGTGCCAGCTCACCTCGCCTTGGCGGTATGAACACTGAAGCTTTCTTT. Translation: CASSPRLGGMNTEAFF.

As concerns this clone: Other nucleotide sequences from this sample produce the same CDR3. The CDR3 DNA follows: TGTGCCAGCTCACCCCCGGGACTCCAAGAGACCCAGTACTTC. This codes for CASSPPGLQETQYF. The chain is built from TRBV18 and TRBJ2-5; perhaps TRBD2 as D (6 bases). This CDR3 has 14 amino acids. Germline CDR1 and CDR2: KGHSH and LQKENI. V shed 3 bases and J shed 1 base, with 9 bases lying between them.

The gene calls are TRBV2 and TRBJ2-7; possible D gene TRBD2, 6 bases. The V gene's germline CDR1 is SNHLY and CDR2 FYNNEI. V gave up 7 bases and J gave up 0 bases, with 19 bases separating them. The CDR3 is made up of 16 amino acids. The CDR3 reads CASTRMPGTVSYEQYF. CDR3 DNA sequence: TGTGCCAGCACCCGAATGCCGGGGACTGTCTCCTACGAGCAGTACTTC.

This rearrangement joins TRBV13 to TRBJ2-7; 7 nucleotides agree with TRBD2. This CDR3 has 12 residues. The germline CDR1 and CDR2 sequences are PRHDT and FYEKMQ (reference sequence). Unmatched junction bases numbered 1, after V lost 5 bases and J lost 3 bases. The DNA of the CDR3 is TGTGCCAGCAGCGGGGGGGGCTACGAGCAGTACTTC. It specifies CASSGGGYEQYF.

The gene calls are TRBV5-8 and TRBJ2-1; no reliable D call. V gave up 4 bases and J gave up 10 bases, with 12 bases separating them. Germline lookup yields CDR1 SGHTS and CDR2 YDEGEE. The CDR3 covers 12 residues. The CDR3 DNA reads as TGTGCCAGCAGCCTCGGTATTTGGGAGCAGTTCTTC. It encodes CASSLGIWEQFF.

The table lists this clone with a few counts. The rearrangement links TRBV28 to TRBJ1-5; D remains unclear. Germline V gives CDR1 MDHEN, CDR2 SYDVKM. Trimming shortened V by 4 bases and J by 5 bases, and 9 bases separated the two germline ends. CDR3 size: 13 residues. CDR3 sequence (DNA): TGTGCCAGCAGTTATGGCATCGATCAGCCCCAGCATTTT. Its translation: CASSYGIDQPQHF.

The count of this clone is one. In the same sample, other DNA sequences code for this CDR3. The chain couples TRBV5-1 to TRBJ2-5; a weak D match, TRBD2 (6 bases). With 6 bases removed from V and 2 bases from J, the gap between germline ends came to 11 bases. Germline CDR1 and CDR2: SGHRS and YFSETQ. This CDR3 comprises 13 residues. The CDR3 nucleotides read TGCGCCAGCACCAGGGACTCACAAGAGACCCAGTACTTC. Protein product: CASTRDSQETQYF.

The chain joins TRBV7-2 to TRBJ2-5, with 7 bases fitting TRBD2. V lost 5 bases and J lost 1; bases outside the gene matches: 4. Germline CDR1 and CDR2: SGHTA and FQGNSA. The CDR3 consists of 14 residues. CDR3 protein: CASSASGVQETQYF. The DNA for the CDR3 is TGTGCCAGCAGCGCGAGCGGGGTCCAAGAGACCCAGTACTTC.

The chain is built from TRBV27 and TRBJ2-1; 10 bases are a match to TRBD2. Germline CDR1 is MNHEY and CDR2 is SMNVEV (reference sequence). V was pared by 8 bases and J by 8 bases, with 6 bases of the junction left unmatched. The CDR3 contains 13 residues. CDR3: CASQRGGLYEQFF. The CDR3, as DNA: TGTGCCAGCCAGCGGGGGGGCCTTTATGAGCAGTTCTTC.